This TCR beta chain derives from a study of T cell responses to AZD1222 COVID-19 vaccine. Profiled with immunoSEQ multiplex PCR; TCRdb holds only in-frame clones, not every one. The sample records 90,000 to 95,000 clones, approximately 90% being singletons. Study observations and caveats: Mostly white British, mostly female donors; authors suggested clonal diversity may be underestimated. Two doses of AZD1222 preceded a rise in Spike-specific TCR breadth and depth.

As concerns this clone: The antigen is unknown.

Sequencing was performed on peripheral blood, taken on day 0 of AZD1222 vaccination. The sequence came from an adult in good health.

CDR3 sequence: CASSSRDTYGYTF. CDR3 bases: TGTGCCAGCAGCTCCCGGGACACCTATGGCTACACCTTC. The chain couples TRBV5-4 to TRBJ1-2; the D gene is possibly TRBD1 (6 bases). V was clipped by 3 bases and J by 4 bases, with 10 bases between them. Germline V gene data show CDR1 as SGHNT and CDR2 as YYREEE (reference sequence). CDR3 length equals 13 residues.